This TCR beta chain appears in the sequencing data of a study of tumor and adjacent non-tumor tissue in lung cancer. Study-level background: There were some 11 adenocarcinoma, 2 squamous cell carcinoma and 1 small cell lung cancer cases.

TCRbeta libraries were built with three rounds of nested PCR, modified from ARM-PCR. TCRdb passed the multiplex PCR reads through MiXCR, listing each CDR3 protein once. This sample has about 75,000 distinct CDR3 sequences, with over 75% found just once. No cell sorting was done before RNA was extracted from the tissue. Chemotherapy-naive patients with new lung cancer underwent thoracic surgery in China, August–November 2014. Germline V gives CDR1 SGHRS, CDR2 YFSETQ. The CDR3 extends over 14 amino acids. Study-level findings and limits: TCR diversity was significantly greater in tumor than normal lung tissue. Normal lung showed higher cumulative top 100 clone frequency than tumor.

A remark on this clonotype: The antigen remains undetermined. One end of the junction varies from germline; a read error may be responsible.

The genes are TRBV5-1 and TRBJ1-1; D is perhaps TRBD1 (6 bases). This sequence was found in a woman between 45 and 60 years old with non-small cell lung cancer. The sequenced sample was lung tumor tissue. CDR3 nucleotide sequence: TGCGTCAGCAGCTTACCAGGGGCAAACACTGAAGCTTTCTTT. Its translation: CVSSLPGANTEAFF.